A single sample gave rise to the 9 T cell receptor beta chains below, sequenced in a study of T cell clonotyping in hematopoietic cell transplantation. TCRdb's table, derived via immunoSEQ multiplex PCR, lists solely in-frame clones and lacks some. The repertoire holds about 12,000 clones, 75% to 95% seen once, with roughly 0.79% in the top ten. The sample taken for sequencing was peripheral blood mononuclear cells. The receptors originated from a woman aged 45-59 years in good health. Some clones in this sample may be carry-over from other donors' samples.

This chain uses TRBV28 with TRBJ1-3; D is uncertain. Germline CDR1 MDHEN, CDR2 SYDVKM. Trimming pared 6 bases from V and 7 bases from J, leaving 19 bases between. The CDR3 consists of 15 residues. CDR3 loop: CASSPEDGIGNTIYF. DNA for the CDR3: TGTGCCAGCAGCCCAGAGGACGGTATTGGGAACACCATATATTTT. Full variable domain (missing parts from reference TRBV28 and TRBJ1-3): DVKVTQSSRYLVKRTGEKVFLECVQDMDHENMFWYRQDPGLGLRLIYFSYDVKMKEKGDIPEGYSVSREKKERFSLILESASTNQTSMYLCASSPEDGIGNTIYFGEGSWLTVV.

This chain uses TRBV30 with TRBJ1-6, with TRBD1 identical over 7 bases. Germline assignment: CDR1 GTSNPN and CDR2 SVGIG (reference sequence). V shed 5 bases, J shed 8 bases, and the junction held 9 bases outside the gene matches. The CDR3 is 14 amino acids. The chain's CDR3 is CAWGTEGFYSPLHF. For the CDR3, the DNA is TGTGCCTGGGGGACAGAGGGGTTCTATTCACCCCTCCACTTT.

The chain couples TRBV19 to TRBJ1-2; D gene uncertain. This CDR3 is built from 13 residues. The V and J ends lost 3 bases and 1 base respectively, with 6 bases between them. Germline V gene data show CDR1 as LNHDA and CDR2 as SQIVND (reference sequence). The CDR3 bases are TGTGCCAGTAGTATGGGCGTTAACTATGGCTACACCTTC. Translated, it gives CASSMGVNYGYTF.

The chain's CDR3 is CASSSSGLATQYF. The DNA for the CDR3 is TGTGCCAGCAGTTCATCGGGACTAGCGACCCAGTACTTC. The chain couples TRBV7-7 to TRBJ2-5, with TRBD2 matching over 9 bases. The CDR3 length is 13 residues. After removal of 6 bases from V and 7 bases from J, the junction contained 6 bases not matched to a gene. CDR1 and CDR2 from the germline V gene are SSHAT and FNYEAQ (reference sequence).

V and J are TRBV30 and TRBJ2-4; D is unresolved. Germline V lookup: CDR1 GTSNPN, CDR2 SVGIG (reference sequence). The V gene lost 0 bases and the J gene lost 4 bases, with 10 bases spanning the gap. CDR3 size: 14 residues. This chain's CDR3 is CAWSVRGSKNIQYF. CDR3 nucleotide sequence: TGTGCCTGGAGTGTACGCGGTTCTAAAAACATTCAGTACTTC.

The chain carries TRBV27 and TRBJ1-5, with 8 bases aligning to TRBD1. Per germline, CDR1 MNHEY and CDR2 SMNVEV (reference sequence). The CDR3 has 18 residues. The V segment lost 0 bases and the J segment 5 bases; nucleotides outside the gene matches: 12. The chain's CDR3 is CASSLSAGTGFSDQPQHF. The DNA of the CDR3 is TGTGCCAGCAGTTTATCGGCGGGGACAGGATTTTCGGATCAGCCCCAGCATTTT.

J is TRBJ2-2 and V is TRBV7-6; TRBD1 might be the D (5 bases). Trimming pared 5 bases from V and 3 bases from J, leaving 13 bases between. Germline CDR1 reads SGHVS; CDR2 reads FNYEAQ. This CDR3 contains 15 residues. This chain's CDR3 is CASSQQGQDTGELFF. For the CDR3, the DNA is TGTGCCAGCAGCCAGCAGGGTCAGGACACCGGGGAGCTGTTTTTT.

This chain joins TRBV10-3 and TRBJ1-3; D gene uncertain. Deletions cut 3 bases from V and 0 bases from J, with 9 bases between. Germline V lookup: CDR1 ENHRY, CDR2 SYGVKD. The CDR3 loop spans 15 amino acids. DNA for the CDR3: TGTGCCATCAGTGACACCGTTCACTCTGGAAACACCATATATTTT. This sequence encodes CAISDTVHSGNTIYF.

The chain is built from TRBV15 and TRBJ2-7; 9 nucleotides line up with TRBD1. The length of the CDR3 is 15 residues. V lost 4 bases, J lost 4 bases, and 8 bases stayed unmatched. Germline CDR1 and CDR2: LNHNV and YYDKDF (reference sequence). The CDR3 DNA is TGTGCCACCAGCACCGAGCCGGGACAGGGTTACGAGCAGTACTTC. It yields the protein CATSTEPGQGYEQYF.